This T cell receptor beta chain is from a study of T-cell reconstitution after alpha-beta-depleted transplantation in children. The V end was cut by 0 bases, the J end by 0 bases, with 8 bases between. Germline V lookup: CDR1 LGHNA, CDR2 YSLEER. The CDR3 is 16 residues long. For TCRbeta, the library was prepared with unique molecular identifiers. MiXCR was run by TCRdb on the PCR reads, yielding one entry per CDR3 protein. In the table there are about 610,000 distinct CDR3 sequences, approximately 10% of which are singletons. This TCR was recovered from a human donor who donated a stem cell graft to a child with acute myeloid leukemia. J is TRBJ2-2 and V is TRBV4-3; tentative D call: TRBD2 (7 bases). The sample in question was PBMCs from the stem cell graft donor, obtained from the stem cell graft. DNA of the CDR3: TGCGCCAGCAGCCAAGAGGGGGGGCCGAACACCGGGGAGCTGTTTTTT. Its translation is CASSQEGGPNTGELFF.